The 11 T cell receptor beta chains below come from one sample, sequenced in a study of CD8+CD57+ T cells in acquired aplastic anemia. The use of genomic DNA as template underpinned the TCR beta VDJ and CDR3 profiling. TCRdb used MiXCR to reprocess the reads, holding one entry per CDR3 protein. In the table there are a few hundred thousand distinct CDR3 sequences, approximately 79% of which are singletons. Patients included in sequencing had previously demonstrated CD8+CD57+ cell expansion by flow cytometry. Material for sequencing was sorted CD4+, CD8+, or CD8+CD57+ T cells (not recorded which) from PBMCs. The receptors come from a human donor with aplastic anemia.

Remarks on this clonotype: The CDR3 ends on some other residue instead of the conserved phenylalanine or tryptophan, so this is likely a read error. The limits of the CDR3 on the DNA are not certain, so only TCRdb's listed CDR3 is given. The rearrangement uses TRBV7-9 and TRBJ2-3; TRBD1, the table's D call, lacks a check against the DNA. Germline CDR1 is SEHNR and CDR2 is FQNEAQ (reference sequence). Including both end residues, the CDR3 is 13 amino acids long. The CDR3 loop reads CAYEVAAYQAPQY.

The chain recombines TRBV7-2 with TRBJ1-1; D possibly corresponds to TRBD1 (6 bases). There are 15 residues in the CDR3. The germline V gene encodes CDR1 SGHTA and CDR2 FQGNSA. V was shortened by 3 bases and J by 14 bases, with 25 bases between the two germline ends. CDR3 residues: CASSFDPTRGPEDFF. CDR3 DNA sequence: TGTGCCAGCAGCTTCGACCCCACACGGGGGCCTGAAGACTTCTTT.

Concerning this clonotype: Sequence at one end of the junction differs from germline and may be a read error. The V gene is TRBV7-8, the J gene TRBJ2-5; the D gene is possibly TRBD1 (6 bases). Germline V gene sequence: CDR1 SGHVS, CDR2 FQNEAQ. The CDR3 has 14 amino acids. CDR3 sequence: CASSLGTDPHSNHF. CDR3 in DNA: TGTGCCAGCAGCTTAGGGACAGACCCCCATAGCAATCACTTC. Variable domain in full (rest from reference TRBV7-8 and TRBJ2-5): GAGVSQSPRYKVAKRGQDVALRCDPISGHVSLFWYQQALGQGPEFLTYFQNEAQLDKSGLPSDRFFAERPEGSVSTLKIQRTQQEDSAVYLCASSLGTDPHSNHFGPGTRLLVL.

The chain couples TRBV7-9 to TRBJ2-3; 8 bases are shared with TRBD2. The germline gives CDR1 SEHNR, CDR2 FQNEAQ (reference sequence). This CDR3 region has 14 residues. V shed 8 bases, J shed 11 bases, and the junction held 15 bases outside the gene matches. For the CDR3, the DNA is TGTGCCAGCCAGGTGGCGGGGGGTACCCATAAGCAGTATTTT. Translating gives CASQVAGGTHKQYF.

This chain uses TRBV13 with TRBJ2-1; D not resolved. Trimming pared 5 bases from V and 0 bases from J, leaving 11 bases between. The CDR3 covers 15 residues. Germline lookup yields CDR1 PRHDT and CDR2 FYEKMQ (reference sequence). The chain's CDR3 is CASSQYQNSYNEQFF. The CDR3 nucleotides are TGTGCCAGCAGCCAGTACCAGAACTCCTACAATGAGCAGTTCTTC.

In the case of this clonotype: This CDR3 fails to terminate in the conserved phenylalanine or tryptophan, so it likely reflects a read error. The limits of the CDR3 on the DNA are not certain, so only TCRdb's listed CDR3 is given. The chain links TRBV9 to TRBJ1-2. Including both end residues, the CDR3 is 12 amino acids long. Germline loops: CDR1 SGDLS, CDR2 YYNGEE. CDR3 residues: CASSGDNLPNTE.

The gene calls are TRBV14 and TRBJ1-2; D possibly corresponds to TRBD1 (5 bases). The length of the CDR3 is 17 residues. V was trimmed by 1 base and J by 5 bases, leaving 20 bases between them. In germline, CDR1 is SGHDN, CDR2 FVKESK. In DNA form, the CDR3 reads TGTGCCAGCAGCCAAGTTAAGGGGCTGGAAACACCATATGGCTACACCTTC. Translating it yields CASSQVKGLETPYGYTF.

The rearrangement uses TRBV5-6 and TRBJ2-3; D tentatively reads TRBD1 or TRBD2 (7 bases each). Germline lookup yields CDR1 SGHDT and CDR2 YYEEEE. V lost 2 bases and J lost 3, with 13 bases in between. This CDR3 has 15 residues. CDR3 DNA sequence: TGTGCCAGCAGCTTAGGGGGCGGGAGAACAGATACGCAGTATTTT. Translated: CASSLGGGRTDTQYF.

In the case of this clonotype: This clone may be a read error of a much larger clone one base away. This likely comes from a read error, as the CDR3 has no conserved phenylalanine or tryptophan at its end. It is unclear where the CDR3 begins or ends on the DNA, so no DNA is shown, and the CDR3 is as TCRdb lists it. V and J are TRBV7-9 and TRBJ2-1; the D segment call TRBD2 is taken from the table without a DNA check. From its first to its last residue, the CDR3 has 13 amino acids. The germline V gene has CDR1 SEHNR and CDR2 FQNEAQ (reference sequence). CDR3 amino acids: CASSYQGSGGSDE.

J is TRBJ2-3 and V is TRBV4-2; D gene uncertain. With the DNA end fitting TRBJ2-7 better, the J assignment may be wrong. Germline values: CDR1 LGHNA, CDR2 YNFKEQ. The CDR3 runs to 13 residues. CDR3 coding DNA: TGTGCCAGCAGTTTAGGGCTAACCTCCGAGCAGTACTTC. It encodes CASSLGLTSEQYF.

The V and J genes are TRBV7-2 and TRBJ2-1, with 9 bases matching TRBD2. There are 16 residues in the CDR3. The junction had 14 bases not matched to a gene; V was cut back by 3 bases and J by 11 bases. Looked up from germline, CDR1 is SGHTA and CDR2 is FQGNSA. The chain's CDR3 is CASSFQSSGGRNQQFF. CDR3 in DNA: TGTGCCAGCAGCTTTCAAAGCAGCGGGGGGAGGAACCAGCAGTTCTTC.